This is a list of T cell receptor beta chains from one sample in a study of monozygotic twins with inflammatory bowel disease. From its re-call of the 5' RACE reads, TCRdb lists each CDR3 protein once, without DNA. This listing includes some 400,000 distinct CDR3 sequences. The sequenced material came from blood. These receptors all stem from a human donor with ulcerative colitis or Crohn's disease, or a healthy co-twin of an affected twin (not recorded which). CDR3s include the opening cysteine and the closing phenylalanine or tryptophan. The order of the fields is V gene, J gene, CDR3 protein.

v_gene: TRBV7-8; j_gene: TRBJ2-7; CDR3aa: CASSLAQQGSYEQYF
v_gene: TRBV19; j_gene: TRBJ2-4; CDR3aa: CASAQGRGDIQYF
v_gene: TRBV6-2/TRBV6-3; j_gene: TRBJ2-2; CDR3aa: CASSYGTLGTGELFF
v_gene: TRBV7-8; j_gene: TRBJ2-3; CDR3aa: CASSSGARDRDTDTQYF
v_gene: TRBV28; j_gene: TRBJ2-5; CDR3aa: CASRRTALGTQYF
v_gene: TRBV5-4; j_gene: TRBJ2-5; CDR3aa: CASSSAATLQETQYF
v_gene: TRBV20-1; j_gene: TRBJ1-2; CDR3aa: CSASRGAPNYGYTF
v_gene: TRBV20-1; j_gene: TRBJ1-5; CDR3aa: CSARDRPGTGTNQPQHF
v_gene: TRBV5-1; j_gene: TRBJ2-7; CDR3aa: CASSLYSGRYEQYF
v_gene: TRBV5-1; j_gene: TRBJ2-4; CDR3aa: CASSLGQGDKNIQYF
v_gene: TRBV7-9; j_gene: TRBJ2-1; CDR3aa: CASSREAIPHEQFF
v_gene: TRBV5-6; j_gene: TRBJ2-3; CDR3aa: CASSLIKSPSTDTQYF
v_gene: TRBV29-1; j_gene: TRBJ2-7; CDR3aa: CSVVGDRGQYEQYF
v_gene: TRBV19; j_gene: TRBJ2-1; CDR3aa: CASSTGSGGSYNEQFF
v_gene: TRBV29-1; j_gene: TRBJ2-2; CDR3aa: CSVDIRAGELFF
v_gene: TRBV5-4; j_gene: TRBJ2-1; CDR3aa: CASSSEVVYEQFF
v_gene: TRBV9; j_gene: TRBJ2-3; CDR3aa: CASSVVFGGGTDTQYF
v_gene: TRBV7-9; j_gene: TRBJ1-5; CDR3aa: CASSTSGTVNQPQHF
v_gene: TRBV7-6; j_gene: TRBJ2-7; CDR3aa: CASSGQNSYEQYF
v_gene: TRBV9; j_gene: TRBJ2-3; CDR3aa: CASSVGSTSGTDTQYF
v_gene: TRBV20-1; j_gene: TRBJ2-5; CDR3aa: CSASTSGRTETQYF
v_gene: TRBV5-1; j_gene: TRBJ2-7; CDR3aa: CASSLGQGPNSYEQYF
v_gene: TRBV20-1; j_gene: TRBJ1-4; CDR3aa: CSVLDPLNEKLFF
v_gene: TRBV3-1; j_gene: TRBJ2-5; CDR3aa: CASSLWSSGVQETQYF
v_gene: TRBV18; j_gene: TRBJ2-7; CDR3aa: CASSATGSGGEQYF
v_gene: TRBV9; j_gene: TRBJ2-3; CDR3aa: CASSGGSGGSDTQYF
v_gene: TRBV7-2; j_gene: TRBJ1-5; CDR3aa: CASSLGGLGQPQHF
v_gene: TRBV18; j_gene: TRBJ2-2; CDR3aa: CASSPGMGPGGGELFF
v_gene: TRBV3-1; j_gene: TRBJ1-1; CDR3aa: CASSRQGSTEAFF
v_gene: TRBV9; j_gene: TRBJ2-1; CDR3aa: CASSVDNRDYNEQFF
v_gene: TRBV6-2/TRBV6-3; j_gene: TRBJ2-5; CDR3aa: CATTEDSIKRIQYF
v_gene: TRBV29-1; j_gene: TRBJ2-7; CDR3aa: CSVEVGRADRQYF
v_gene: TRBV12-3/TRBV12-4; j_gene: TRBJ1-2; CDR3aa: CACSLTGSLYTF
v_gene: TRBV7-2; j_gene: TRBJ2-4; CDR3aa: CASSLGLGKNIQYF
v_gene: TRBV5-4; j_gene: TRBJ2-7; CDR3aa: CASSLGEAAYEQYF
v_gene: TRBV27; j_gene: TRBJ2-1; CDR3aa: CASTLRGDNEQFF
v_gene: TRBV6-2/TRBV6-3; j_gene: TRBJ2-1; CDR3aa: CASSEGEGPYNEQFF
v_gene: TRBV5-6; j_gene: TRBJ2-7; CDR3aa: CASSFGGSSGQYF
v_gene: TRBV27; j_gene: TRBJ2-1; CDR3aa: CASSLGGVRNEQFF